The rows below give T cell receptor beta chains drawn from one sample of a study of cytomegalovirus exposure and HLA in healthy donors. Sequencing was performed with immunoSEQ multiplex PCR; in TCRdb, only in-frame clones are kept and a portion is missing. In the table there are roughly 100,000 clones, 9.5% to 13% of which are singletons. The sample taken for sequencing was PBMCs. The receptors were gathered from a middle-aged man in good health and CMV-seropositive. Both conserved end residues are part of each CDR3. D genes are given only for firm matches. Some rows have no size entry. The others give once, few or many, or a class for an expanded clone.

DNA,CDR3,D,size,J,V
TGTGCCACTCAACCAGGACAGGGGGATGGCTACACCTTC,CATQPGQGDGYTF,TRBD1,-,TRBJ1-2,TRBV2
TGTGCCAGCAGCTTCCTTGCGGGAGGGTCCTCCTACAATGAGCAGTTCTTC,CASSFLAGGSSYNEQFF,TRBD2,few,TRBJ2-1,TRBV11-1
TGTGCCAGCAGCCACGACAGGGACTCCTACGAGCAGTACTTC,CASSHDRDSYEQYF,TRBD1,-,TRBJ2-7,TRBV6-5
TGTGCCAGCAGTTACGGACAGGGCGGAAACACCATATATTTT,CASSYGQGGNTIYF,TRBD1,few,TRBJ1-3,TRBV6-6
TGTGCCAGCAGCTCACCTCGACAGGGCCCCCAAGAGACCCAGTACTTC,CASSSPRQGPQETQYF,TRBD1,many,TRBJ2-5,TRBV7-9
TGCGCCAGCAGCTCGGGACTAGCGGGGGGGTACGAGCAGTACTTC,CASSSGLAGGYEQYF,TRBD2,few,TRBJ2-7,TRBV5-1
TGTGCCAGCAGCGTAGCGTCTGTAGCGGACAATGAGCAGTTCTTC,CASSVASVADNEQFF,-,few,TRBJ2-1,TRBV9
TGTGCCAGCAGCCAAGAACAGGATTCACGCTACAATGAGCAGTTCTTC,CASSQEQDSRYNEQFF,-,-,TRBJ2-1,TRBV4-2
TGTGCCAGCAGCTTGGGACTTAAGGGTACGCAGTATTTT,CASSLGLKGTQYF,-,few,TRBJ2-3,TRBV7-9
TGCGCCAGCAGCCTATTTAGTCCGGCAGGGGACGGAATGAACACTGAAGCTTTCTTT,CASSLFSPAGDGMNTEAFF,-,-,TRBJ1-1,TRBV4-1
TGTGCCAGCAAACGGTCCTCTGGGGCCAACGTCCTGACTTTC,CASKRSSGANVLTF,-,few,TRBJ2-6,TRBV28
TGTGCCAGCAGTGCAAGGGGACAGGGGGCGAGTCTGGGCTACACCTTC,CASSARGQGASLGYTF,TRBD1,many,TRBJ1-2,TRBV25-1
TGTGCCAGCAGCTTTCCCATCCGGGGCACAGATACGCAGTATTTT,CASSFPIRGTDTQYF,-,few,TRBJ2-3,TRBV5-4
TGCGCCAGCAGCTTGGAGGGGGGGAGCTCCTACAATGAGCAGTTCTTC,CASSLEGGSSYNEQFF,-,-,TRBJ2-1,TRBV5-1
TGTGCCAGCAGTTACGCTCAGTACAATGAGCAGTTCTTC,CASSYAQYNEQFF,-,few,TRBJ2-1,TRBV6-5
TGTGCCAGCAGCTTGGGTCGCGGAGGGCTAGCGGCTCTCTACGAGCAGTACTTC,CASSLGRGGLAALYEQYF,TRBD2,few,TRBJ2-7,TRBV11-3
TGTGCCAGCAGCCATTTCTCCGGGACAGACTATGGCTACACCTTC,CASSHFSGTDYGYTF,TRBD1,-,TRBJ1-2,TRBV4-2
TGTGCCAGCAGGGGACTAACCTTCGAGCAGTACTTC,CASRGLTFEQYF,TRBD2,few,TRBJ2-7,TRBV2
TGTGCCAGCAGTCTGTTTGCAGGGGAGAAGTACGAGCAGTACTTC,CASSLFAGEKYEQYF,-,few,TRBJ2-7,TRBV6-4
TGTGCCTGGAGTCCCCTCGACAGGTATGGCTACACCTTC,CAWSPLDRYGYTF,-,few,TRBJ1-2,TRBV30
TGTGCCAGCAGCTTAGGGGCCTCTGGAAACACCATATATTTT,CASSLGASGNTIYF,-,-,TRBJ1-3,TRBV7-9
TGTGCCAGCAGCCCCTTCCGGGACAGGGTTTGGGGCAATGAGCAGTTCTTC,CASSPFRDRVWGNEQFF,TRBD1,-,TRBJ2-1,TRBV5-4
TGTGCCTGGAGTGTAAAGGGGCGACACTACAATGAGCAGTTCTTC,CAWSVKGRHYNEQFF,-,-,TRBJ2-1,TRBV30
TGTGCCAGTAGTAGACAGGGCATGAACACTGAAGCTTTCTTT,CASSRQGMNTEAFF,TRBD1,-,TRBJ1-1,TRBV19
TGTGCCAGCAGTTTGTTCCTTTCTAGCACAGATACGCAGTATTTT,CASSLFLSSTDTQYF,-,few,TRBJ2-3,TRBV27
TGCGCCAGCAGCACCAGGGACAGCCTTTCGGAAAAACTGTTTTTT,CASSTRDSLSEKLFF,TRBD1,few,TRBJ1-4,TRBV5-1
TGTGCCAGCAGCAAGGGACAGGGAATTAGTGCTGAAGCTTTCTTC,CASSKGQGISAEAFF,TRBD1,-,TRBJ1-1,TRBV5-6
TGCGCCAGCAGCCAAGATCTGGCTAGCGGACAGAGGAAAGATACGCAGTATTTT,CASSQDLASGQRKDTQYF,-,-,TRBJ2-3,TRBV4-1
TGTGCCAGTAGTATGAGTGTGTGGGGAGGAGTAGTTTCCTACGAGCAGTACTTC,CASSMSVWGGVVSYEQYF,-,few,TRBJ2-7,TRBV19
TGTGCCAGCAGCTTAGTCCGGGGAGGAGATGAGCAGTTCTTC,CASSLVRGGDEQFF,-,few,TRBJ2-1,TRBV13
TGTGCCAGCAGTTACCAGCAGGTCTCCAATCAGCCCCAGCATTTT,CASSYQQVSNQPQHF,-,few,TRBJ1-5,TRBV6-6
TGTGCCAGCAGCTTCCGGGAGGGCCTCGCAGATACGCAGTATTTT,CASSFREGLADTQYF,TRBD2,few,TRBJ2-3,TRBV7-9
TGCAGCGGTCGGGACAGCTCCTACAATGAGCAGTTCTTC,CSGRDSSYNEQFF,TRBD1,few,TRBJ2-1,TRBV29-1
TGTGCCAGCAGTGAATCCAGGGTCACTGAAGCTTTCTTT,CASSESRVTEAFF,-,few,TRBJ1-1,TRBV6-4